This T cell receptor beta chain was sequenced in a study of blood T cell repertoires in COVID-19. About the study: Italy, Spain and the United States were the sources of the convalescent and acute COVID-19 samples. Sample material is recorded as cDNA or gDNA derived from T cells, B-cell-depleted T cells, or PBMCs.

Per the study methods: It was from reference gene primer amplification that nucleated cell counts were estimated. TCRdb keeps only in-frame clones here, not all; method: immunoSEQ multiplex PCR. V, J and clone size were drawn from that table, and D and trimming were deduced from the DNA. The table lists about 58,000 clones, approximately 91% of them singletons. This TCR was recovered from a woman aged 60-75 years with active COVID-19. Sequenced material: peripheral blood.

This CDR3 reads CASTLGSGASYEQYF. The CDR3 region has the DNA TGTGCCAGCACTCTGGGCAGCGGTGCATCCTACGAGCAGTACTTC. The chain has TRBV7-6 and TRBJ2-7, with a weak D call TRBD2 (5 bases). Germline V lookup: CDR1 SGHVS, CDR2 FNYEAQ. Trimming took 7 bases from V and 1 from J, leaving 17 bases between them. The CDR3 spans 15 residues.